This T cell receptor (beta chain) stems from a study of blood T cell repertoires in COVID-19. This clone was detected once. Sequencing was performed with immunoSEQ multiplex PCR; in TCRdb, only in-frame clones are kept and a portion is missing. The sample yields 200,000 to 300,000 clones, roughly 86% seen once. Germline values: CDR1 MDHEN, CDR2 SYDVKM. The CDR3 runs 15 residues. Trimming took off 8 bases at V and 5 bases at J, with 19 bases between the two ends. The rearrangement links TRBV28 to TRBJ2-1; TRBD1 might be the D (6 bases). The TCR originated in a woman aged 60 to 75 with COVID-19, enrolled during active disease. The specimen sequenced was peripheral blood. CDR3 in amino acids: CASSSGQGPHNEQFF. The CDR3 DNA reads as TGTGCCAGCTCTTCCGGGCAGGGGCCCCACAATGAGCAGTTCTTC. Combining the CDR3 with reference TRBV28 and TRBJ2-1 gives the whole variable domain DVKVTQSSRYLVKRTGEKVFLECVQDMDHENMFWYRQDPGLGLRLIYFSYDVKMKEKGDIPEGYSVSREKKERFSLILESASTNQTSMYLCASSSGQGPHNEQFFGPGTRLTVL.